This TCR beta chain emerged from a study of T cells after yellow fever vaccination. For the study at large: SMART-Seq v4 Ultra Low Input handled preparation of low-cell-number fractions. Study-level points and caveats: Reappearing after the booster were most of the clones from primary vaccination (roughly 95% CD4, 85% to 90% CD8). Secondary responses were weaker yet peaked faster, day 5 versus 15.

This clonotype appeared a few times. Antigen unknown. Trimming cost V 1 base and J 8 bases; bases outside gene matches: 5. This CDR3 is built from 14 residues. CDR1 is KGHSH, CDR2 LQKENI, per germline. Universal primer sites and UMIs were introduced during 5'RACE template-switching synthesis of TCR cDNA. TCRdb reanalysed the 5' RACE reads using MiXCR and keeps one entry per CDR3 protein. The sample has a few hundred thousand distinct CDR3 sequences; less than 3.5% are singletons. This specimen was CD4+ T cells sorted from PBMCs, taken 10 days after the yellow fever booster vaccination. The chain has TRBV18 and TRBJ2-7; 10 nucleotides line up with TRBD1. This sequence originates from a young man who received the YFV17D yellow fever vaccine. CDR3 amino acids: CASSPQATGGKQYV. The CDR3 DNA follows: TGTGCCAGCTCACCACAGGCGACAGGGGGCAAGCAGTACGTC.